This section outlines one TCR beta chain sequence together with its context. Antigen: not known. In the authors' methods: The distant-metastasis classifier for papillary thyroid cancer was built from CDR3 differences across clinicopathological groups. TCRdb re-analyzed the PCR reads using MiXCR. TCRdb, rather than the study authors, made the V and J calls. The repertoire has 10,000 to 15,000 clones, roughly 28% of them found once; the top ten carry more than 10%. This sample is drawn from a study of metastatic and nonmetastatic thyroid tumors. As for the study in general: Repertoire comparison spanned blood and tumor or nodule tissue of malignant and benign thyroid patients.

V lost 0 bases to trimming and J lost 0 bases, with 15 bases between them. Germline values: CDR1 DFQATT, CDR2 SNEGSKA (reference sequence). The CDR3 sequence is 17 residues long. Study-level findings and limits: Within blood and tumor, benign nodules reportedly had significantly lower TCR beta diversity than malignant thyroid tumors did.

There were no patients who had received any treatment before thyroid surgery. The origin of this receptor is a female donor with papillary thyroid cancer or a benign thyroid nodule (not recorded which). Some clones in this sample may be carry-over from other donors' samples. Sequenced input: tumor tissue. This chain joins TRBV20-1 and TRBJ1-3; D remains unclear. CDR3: CSARDQRGYLSGNTIYF. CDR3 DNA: TGCAGTGCTAGAGATCAACGGGGTTACCTCTCTGGAAACACCATATATTTT.